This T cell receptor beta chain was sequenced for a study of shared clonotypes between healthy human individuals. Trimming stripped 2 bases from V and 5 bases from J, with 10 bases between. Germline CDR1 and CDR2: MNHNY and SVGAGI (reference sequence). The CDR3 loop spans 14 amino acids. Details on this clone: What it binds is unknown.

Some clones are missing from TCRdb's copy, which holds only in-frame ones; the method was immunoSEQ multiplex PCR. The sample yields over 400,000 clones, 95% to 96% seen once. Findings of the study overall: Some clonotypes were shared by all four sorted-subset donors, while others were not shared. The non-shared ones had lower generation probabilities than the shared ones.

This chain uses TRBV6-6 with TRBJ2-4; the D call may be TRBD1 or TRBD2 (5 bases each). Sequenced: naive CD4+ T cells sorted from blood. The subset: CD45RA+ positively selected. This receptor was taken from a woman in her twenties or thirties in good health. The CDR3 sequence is CASSYGTLENIQYF. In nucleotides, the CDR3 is TGTGCCAGCAGTTACGGGACCCTTGAAAACATTCAGTACTTC.